Below are 21 T cell receptor beta chains sequenced from a single sample in a study of control samples from healthy donors and cancer patients. The method was immunoSEQ multiplex PCR; TCRdb's version includes in-frame clones alone and lacks a portion of them. Of around 17,000 clones in the sample, about 89% were seen once. The sample consisted of PBMCs. The source is a man between 60 and 75 years old with head and neck cancer.

In the case of this clone: In the same sample, other DNA sequences code for this CDR3. The rearrangement links TRBV18 to TRBJ2-5, with a tentative D call TRBD1 (6 bases). Trimming took off 4 bases at V and 3 bases at J, with 15 bases between the two ends. This CDR3 comprises 15 residues. CDR1 KGHSH and CDR2 LQKENI come from the germline V gene. Here the CDR3 DNA reads TGTGCCAGCTCACTTCTGCAGGGGCGCGAAGAGACCCAGTACTTC. As protein: CASSLLQGREETQYF.

V gene TRBV4-2 combines with J gene TRBJ2-2, with D perhaps matching TRBD1 or TRBD2 (6 bases each). The CDR3 sequence is 15 residues long. The germline V and J ends were trimmed by 2 bases and 5 bases, with 12 bases remaining between them. Germline loops: CDR1 LGHNA, CDR2 YNFKEQ. CDR3 sequence (DNA): TGTGCCAGCAGCCAAACCGGGGGCGGGACCGGGGAGCTGTTTTTT. Protein sequence: CASSQTGGGTGELFF.

This rearrangement joins TRBV6-1 to TRBJ1-5, with TRBD1 as a possible D gene (5 bases). Trimming stripped 3 bases from V and 7 bases from J, with 13 bases between. From germline, CDR1 is MNHNS and CDR2 SASEGT. This CDR3 has 14 residues. CDR3 nucleotide sequence: TGTGCCAGCAGTGAGTTGGGGGTGGGCCAGCCCCAGCATTTT. Translation gives CASSELGVGQPQHF.

The chain couples TRBV7-2 to TRBJ1-5; 8 bases map to TRBD1. The V gene end was trimmed by 8 bases and the J gene end by 1 base; junction bases not matched to a gene: 4. Germline V lookup: CDR1 SGHTA, CDR2 FQGNSA. The CDR3 extends over 14 amino acids. The CDR3 DNA reads as TGTGCCAGCGGTGACAGGGGAAGCAATCAGCCCCAGCATTTT. Protein: CASGDRGSNQPQHF.

The rearrangement joins TRBV9 to TRBJ2-7, with D possibly called TRBD1 or TRBD2 (5 bases each). Germline V gives CDR1 SGDLS, CDR2 YYNGEE. The CDR3 covers 15 residues. Deletions cut 0 bases from V and 2 bases from J, with 12 bases between. The chain's CDR3 is CASSVEGQGAYEQYF. The CDR3 bases are TGTGCCAGCAGCGTAGAAGGGCAGGGAGCCTACGAGCAGTACTTC.

CDR3 sequence reads: CASSPETGVGSPLHF. CDR3 bases: TGTGCCAGCAGCCCCGAGACAGGGGTAGGGTCACCCCTCCACTTT. The chain employs TRBV9 and TRBJ1-6; 8 nucleotides match TRBD1. CDR1 is SGDLS, CDR2 YYNGEE, per germline. After removal of 4 bases from V and 10 bases from J, the junction contained 10 bases not matched to a gene. CDR3 length: 15 residues. The full variable domain, its missing parts supplied by reference TRBV9 and TRBJ1-6, is DSGVTQTPKHLITATGQRVTLRCSPRSGDLSVYWYQQSLDQGLQFLIQYYNGEERAKGNILERFSAQQFPDLHSELNLSSLELGDSALYFCASSPETGVGSPLHFGNGTRLTVT.

The rearrangement joins TRBV7-8 to TRBJ2-1; D uncertain. CDR3 length: 12 residues. The germline V and J ends were trimmed by 1 base and 8 bases, with 6 bases remaining between them. From germline, CDR1 is SGHVS and CDR2 FQNEAQ. The CDR3 coding sequence is TGTGCCAGCAGCTTAGACGAGGATGAGCAGTTCTTC. It is translated as CASSLDEDEQFF.

The V call is TRBV3-1 (or the pseudogene TRBV3-2), the J call TRBJ1-5; 8 bases match TRBD1. This CDR3 spans 15 amino acids. From germline, CDR1 is LGHDT and CDR2 YNNKEL (reference sequence). Trimming cost V 4 bases and J 2 bases; bases outside gene matches: 4. Here the CDR3 reads CASSRDRGGNQPQHF. DNA for the CDR3: TGTGCCAGCAGCCGTGACAGGGGCGGCAATCAGCCCCAGCATTTT.

The chain couples TRBV6-5 to TRBJ1-5; D is possibly TRBD1 (5 bases). V lost 5 bases and J lost 5, with 16 bases in between. This CDR3 spans 15 amino acids. Germline V CDR1 and CDR2: MNHEY, SVGAGI. The CDR3 DNA reads as TGTGCCAGCAGTCGAGCAGGGTACACATATCAGCCCCAGCATTTT. It translates to CASSRAGYTYQPQHF.

The CDR3, as DNA: TGTGCCAGCAGTCCCTTAGCGGGGTCGGGCGGGGAGCTGTTTTTT. Protein: CASSPLAGSGGELFF. The V and J genes are TRBV27 and TRBJ2-2, with 8 bases fitting TRBD2. The CDR3 runs 15 residues. V was clipped by 5 bases and J by 7 bases; unmatched bases: 9. CDR1 and CDR2 from the germline V gene are MNHEY and SMNVEV (reference sequence).

V and J are TRBV4-2 and TRBJ1-5; D gene uncertain. CDR1 and CDR2 from the germline V gene are LGHNA and YNFKEQ. CDR3 length equals 16 residues. Between the trimmed V and J ends, which lost 0 bases and 2 bases, there was a span of 11 bases. CDR3: CASSQDSGRGNQPQHF. The CDR3, as DNA: TGTGCCAGCAGCCAAGATAGCGGTAGGGGCAATCAGCCCCAGCATTTT.

The chain employs TRBV6-2 or TRBV6-3 and TRBJ1-2, with a tentative D call TRBD1 (5 bases). From germline, CDR1 is MNHEY and CDR2 SVGEGT. V lost 2 bases and J lost 8, with 12 bases in between. This CDR3 has 13 residues. CDR3 sequence reads: CASSYNGAEGYTF. The CDR3 nucleotides are TGTGCCAGCAGTTACAACGGGGCCGAAGGCTACACCTTC.

The gene calls are TRBV5-1 and TRBJ2-1; 8 positions agree with TRBD1. This CDR3 is 15 amino acids long. Germline V gene lookup returns CDR1 SGHRS and CDR2 YFSETQ. Trimming cost V 4 bases and J 4 bases; bases outside gene matches: 7. The CDR3 sequence is CASSGRDRFYNEQFF. CDR3 nucleotides: TGCGCCAGCAGCGGCCGGGACAGGTTTTACAATGAGCAGTTCTTC. The full variable domain, its missing parts supplied by reference TRBV5-1 and TRBJ2-1, is KAGVTQTPRYLIKTRGQQVTLSCSPISGHRSVSWYQQTPGQGLQFLFEYFSETQRNKGNFPGRFSGRQFSNSRSEMNVSTLELGDSALYLCASSGRDRFYNEQFFGPGTRLTVL.

This chain joins TRBV3-1 (or the pseudogene TRBV3-2) and TRBJ2-1; D ambiguous. The CDR3 is made up of 16 amino acids. The V gene lost 6 bases and the J gene lost 8 bases, with 23 bases spanning the gap. The V gene's germline CDR1 is LGHDT and CDR2 YNNKEL (reference sequence). The CDR3 region is CASSPTGARRHHEQFF. CDR3 nucleotides: TGTGCCAGCAGTCCAACCGGAGCCCGACGCCACCATGAGCAGTTCTTC.

The rearrangement uses TRBV27 and TRBJ1-2, with D possibly TRBD1 on 5 matching bases. The V gene's germline CDR1 is MNHEY and CDR2 SMNVEV (reference sequence). The V and J ends lost 2 bases and 4 bases respectively, with 17 bases between them. This CDR3 has 16 residues. CDR3 nucleotides: TGTGCCAGCAGTTTAAAGGGGCAGGGCGGGGGCTATGGCTACACCTTC. As protein: CASSLKGQGGGYGYTF.

The J gene is TRBJ2-7, the V gene TRBV19, with unresolved D. The germline V and J ends were trimmed by 2 bases and 3 bases, with 8 bases remaining between them. The length of the CDR3 is 13 residues. CDR1 LNHDA and CDR2 SQIVND come from the germline V gene (reference sequence). In DNA form, the CDR3 reads TGTGCCAGTAGTATAAGGATCGACTACGAGCAGTACTTC. This codes for CASSIRIDYEQYF.

This chain links TRBV29-1 with TRBJ1-1; D is possibly TRBD1 (5 bases). The ends were cut back, 5 bases at V and 1 base at J, with 14 bases in the middle. CDR1 SQVTM and CDR2 ANQGSEA come from the germline V gene. The CDR3 length is 14 residues. The CDR3: CSVSWGRENTEAFF. The CDR3 region has the DNA TGCAGCGTTTCTTGGGGGAGGGAGAACACTGAAGCTTTCTTT. Full variable domain (remainder filled in from reference TRBV29-1 and TRBJ1-1): SAVISQKPSRDICQRGTSLTIQCQVDSQVTMMFWYRQQPGQSLTLIATANQGSEATYESGFVIDKFPISRPNLTFSTLTVSNMSPEDSSIYLCSVSWGRENTEAFFGQGTRLTVV.

This sequence joins TRBV6-5 and TRBJ1-5; 7 bases are a match to TRBD1. Germline assignment: CDR1 MNHEY and CDR2 SVGAGI. This CDR3 is 13 amino acids long. Germline trimming cut 10 bases from V and 10 bases from J; bases unmatched to any gene: 13. The CDR3: CATGGGPFRPQHF. The CDR3 region has the DNA TGTGCCACAGGGGGGGGCCCATTTCGACCCCAGCATTTT.

The rearrangement joins TRBV7-9 to TRBJ1-6, with 10 positions matching TRBD1. Germline values: CDR1 SEHNR, CDR2 FQNEAQ (reference sequence). The length of the CDR3 is 14 residues. V shed 1 base, J shed 9 bases, and the junction held 0 bases outside the gene matches. The CDR3 loop reads CASSLGDRGSPLHF. The CDR3 region has the DNA TGTGCCAGCAGCTTAGGGGACAGGGGTTCACCCCTCCACTTT.

The chain couples TRBV6-1 to TRBJ1-1; TRBD1 matches at 9 bases. V dropped 3 bases and J dropped 5; count of bases not matched to a gene: 7. This CDR3 spans 15 amino acids. Germline V gene data show CDR1 as MNHNS and CDR2 as SASEGT. The CDR3 nucleotides read TGTGCCAGCAGTGAGGACAGGGGACAGAGAACTGAAGCTTTCTTT. Protein product: CASSEDRGQRTEAFF.

The gene calls are TRBV24-1 and TRBJ1-2; D is undetermined. The CDR3 loop spans 16 amino acids. V was shortened by 5 bases and J by 5 bases, with 20 bases between the two germline ends. Germline CDR1 and CDR2: KGHDR and SFDVKD. The CDR3 DNA reads as TGTGCCACCAGTGGGAAAATGGGCACCCCAAGGTATGGCTACACCTTC. It yields the protein CATSGKMGTPRYGYTF.